A selection of T cell receptor beta chains follows, all from one sample in a study of graft-versus-host responses after intestinal transplantation. TCRdb keeps only in-frame clones here, not all; method: immunoSEQ multiplex PCR. This sample has 20,000 or so clones; about 89% occur once, and the top ten carry around 50%. Sample: bone marrow, taken around 120 days after transplant. These receptors were collected from a human patient who received an intestinal transplant, so some T cells may come from the graft donor. Each CDR3 is given without its conserved first and last residue.

v_call cdr3_aa
TRBV11-2 ASTAPGTSTDTQY
TRBV4-1 ASSQNRDKAF
TRBV6-6 ASSLRTEINNEQF
TRBV7-9 ASSPRGGGSTAKNIQY
TRBV5-6 ASSLVGGHFSTDTQY
TRBV6-6 ASSYRDSSYEQY
TRBV5-1 ASSFQQGSGEQY
TRBV19 ASSGGLAGVAKNIQY
TRBV29-1 SVEERGAYEQY
TRBV5-1 ASSFSGRADYGYT
TRBV6-5 AAAGGANVLT
TRBV5-1 ASSPGQGAEQY
TRBV5-6 ASSLGVGNTIY
TRBV2 ASSETYVSYEQY
TRBV2 AIRTGGSYEQY
TRBV19 ASSPTGGGEQY
TRBV18 ASSRTGQGDNQPQH
TRBV6-5 ASSYSAGGGTEAF
TRBV2 ASGGLDSYEQY
TRBV5-1 ASSLWIAGESGELF
TRBV7-8 ASSPSTTLNTEAF
TRBV19 ASSGGSSYNEQF
TRBV27 ASSSPGYGELF
TRBV28 ASHQGRGRQPQH
TRBV7-2 ASSLGTGEWNSPLH
TRBV6-6 ASRSGTDYEQY
TRBV4-1 ASSQASSSYEQY
TRBV2 ASSLTGGDEQY
TRBV9 ASSSPRGMNTEAF
TRBV6-4 ASSDRVSTGELF
TRBV4-2 ASSQGTSDTGELF
TRBV7-2 ASSVTSGSGWRELF
TRBV6-4 ASSVGTNTEAF
TRBV15 ATSRAAGEEEQY
TRBV11-3 ASSQGWSAARWDSYNEQF
TRBV21-1 ASSARKGESGNTIY
TRBV6-1 ASSRTGPNYGYT
TRBV13 ASSLGLKYQETQY
TRBV11-2 ASSPLLKGARDNEQF
TRBV9 ASSVTGEQF
TRBV19 ASSMKLAAEQF
TRBV27 ASKPLAAGEGYEQY
TRBV6-4 ASSDGPTDTQY
TRBV27 ASVPAGADIQY
TRBV5-1 ASSDKSSSYNEQF
TRBV21-1 ASSKARTYEQY
TRBV4-2 ASSLPENAGSYNEQF
TRBV9 ASSAPADTEAF